Shown below are 2 T cell receptor beta chains from a single sample sequenced in a study of blood T cell repertoires in COVID-19. Profiled with immunoSEQ multiplex PCR; TCRdb holds only in-frame clones, not every one. The repertoire has some 280,000 clones, roughly 80% of them found once; the top ten carry approximately 3.8%. Sequencing was done on a sample of peripheral blood. The receptor set was obtained from a woman aged 45-59 years with active or convalescent COVID-19.

The chain links TRBV6-6 to TRBJ2-1; TRBD2 matches at 12 bases. The trim removed 5 bases at V and 8 bases at J, leaving 13 bases unmatched. Germline V gene lookup returns CDR1 MNHNY and CDR2 SVGAGI (reference sequence). CDR3 length: 17 residues. The CDR3 reads CASSQAPPSGREDEQFF. Here the CDR3 DNA reads TGTGCCAGCAGTCAGGCCCCCCCTAGCGGGAGGGAGGATGAGCAGTTCTTC.

V and J are TRBV10-3 and TRBJ1-1, with a possible D match to TRBD1 (5 bases). The germline CDR1 and CDR2 sequences are ENHRY and SYGVKD. The CDR3 length is 14 residues. CDR3 in DNA: TGTGCTAGCAGGGCAGGCTCGATGAACACTGAAGCTTTCTTT. It codes for CASRAGSMNTEAFF.